These 16 T cell receptor beta chains were sequenced from one sample in a study of T cells after yellow fever vaccination. TCRdb recomputed calls from the 5' RACE reads with MiXCR, one row per CDR3 protein. The sample has around 46,000 distinct CDR3 sequences, approximately 6.3% seen once. Sequencing used CD8+ T cells not binding an NS4B(214-222) dextramer, sorted from PBMCs, obtained 45 days after the yellow fever booster vaccination. These receptors were taken from a young man who received the YFV17D yellow fever vaccine.

This clonotype has ten or more counts. This chain connects TRBV4-2 to TRBJ2-3, with D perhaps TRBD1 (5 bases). The V and J ends lost 2 bases and 2 bases respectively, with 14 bases between them. The V gene's germline CDR1 is LGHNA and CDR2 YNFKEQ. The CDR3 covers 16 residues. In nucleotides, the CDR3 is TGTGCCAGCAGCCAAAAAACCCTGGACATCACAGATACGCAGTATTTT. It translates to CASSQKTLDITDTQYF.

The chain employs TRBV4-3 and TRBJ2-3, with D uncertain. CDR3 length: 15 residues. Germline V gives CDR1 LGHNA, CDR2 YSLEER. V was shortened by 0 bases and J by 6 bases, with 13 bases between the two germline ends. The CDR3 DNA sequence: TGCGCCAGCAGCCAAGATAGCAGGTCGACGGATACGCAGTATTTT. Translated, it gives CASSQDSRSTDTQYF.

V is TRBV20-1 and J is TRBJ2-1; no clear D gene. Trimming removed 0 bases from V and 6 bases from J, with 9 bases in between. The CDR3 sequence is 13 residues long. Germline loops: CDR1 DFQATT, CDR2 SNEGSKA (reference sequence). The CDR3 region has the DNA TGCAGTGCTAGAGATGGGTATCTCAATGAGCAGTTCTTC. This translates into CSARDGYLNEQFF.

Many counts were recorded for this clonotype. The rearrangement joins TRBV29-1 to TRBJ2-2; possible D gene TRBD2, 5 bases. In germline, CDR1 is SQVTM, CDR2 ANQGSEA. The CDR3 is made up of 14 amino acids. V was trimmed by 0 bases and J by 6 bases, leaving 11 bases between them. CDR3 DNA sequence: TGCAGCGTTGAAGATCTGGCTAGCCCCGGGGAGCTGTTTTTT. Translation: CSVEDLASPGELFF.

This clonotype was observed at least ten times. Compared with germline, one end of the junction differs, possibly owing to a read error. This chain connects TRBV6-1 to TRBJ2-5; the D is unclear. The CDR3 extends over 15 amino acids. The germline gives CDR1 MNHNS, CDR2 SASEGT. CDR3 coding DNA: TGTGCCAGCAGCGAAGCGCCGACCCTTCAAGAGACCCAGTACTTC. It is translated as CASSEAPTLQETQYF.

There are many counts of this clonotype. This sequence joins TRBV5-1 and TRBJ2-1, with 9 nucleotides matching TRBD2. The V and J ends lost 4 bases and 6 bases, in that order; junction bases with no gene match: 8. CDR1 is SGHRS, CDR2 YFSETQ, per germline. This CDR3 contains 15 residues. The CDR3 region is CASSKTSGGGNEQFF. The CDR3 DNA follows: TGCGCCAGCAGCAAGACTAGCGGAGGGGGCAATGAGCAGTTCTTC. Based on the CDR3 plus reference TRBV5-1 and TRBJ2-1, the full variable domain is KAGVTQTPRYLIKTRGQQVTLSCSPISGHRSVSWYQQTPGQGLQFLFEYFSETQRNKGNFPGRFSGRQFSNSRSEMNVSTLELGDSALYLCASSKTSGGGNEQFFGPGTRLTVL.

This clonotype occurred many times. This chain's CDR3 is CASSQGLAGGLSSYEQYF. Here the CDR3 DNA reads TGTGCCAGCAGTCAAGGGTTAGCGGGAGGCCTGAGCTCCTACGAGCAGTACTTC. The J gene is TRBJ2-7, the V gene TRBV12-3 or TRBV12-4; 10 bases are a match to TRBD2. The CDR3 has 18 amino acids. V lost 5 bases and J lost 0; bases outside the gene matches: 13.

At least ten counts were recorded for this clonotype. CDR3 loop: CASSLAGYTYEQYF. The DNA of the CDR3 is TGTGCCAGCAGTTTAGCGGGATACACCTACGAGCAGTACTTC. The V and J genes are TRBV6-2 or TRBV6-3 and TRBJ2-7, with 8 bases that match TRBD2. This CDR3 spans 14 amino acids. With V trimmed by 4 bases and J by 2 bases, 4 bases remained unmatched. Germline CDR1 reads MNHEY; CDR2 reads SVGEGT.

There are many counts of this clonotype. The chain uses TRBV12-3 or TRBV12-4 and TRBJ2-7; D gene uncertain. CDR3 length: 12 residues. Trimming removed 5 bases at V and 5 bases at J, with 10 bases between. CDR3 DNA sequence: TGTGCCAGCAGTCATGTGGTCGACGAGCAGTACTTC. Translating gives CASSHVVDEQYF.

This clonotype came up a few times. The V and J genes are TRBV27 and TRBJ2-3; D is undetermined. Germline V CDR1 and CDR2: MNHEY, SMNVEV (reference sequence). This CDR3 is built from 11 residues. V gave up 5 bases and J gave up 6 bases, with 6 bases separating them. CDR3 loop: CASSHGDTQYF. The CDR3 bases are TGTGCCAGCAGTCACGGGGATACGCAGTATTTT.

The rearrangement links TRBV27 to TRBJ2-7; D is unclear. The germline V gene has CDR1 MNHEY and CDR2 SMNVEV (reference sequence). This CDR3 has 11 residues. The germline V and J ends were trimmed by 9 bases and 6 bases, with 12 bases remaining between them. CDR3 loop: CASGWVGEQYF. The CDR3 bases are TGTGCCAGTGGATGGGTCGGCGAGCAGTACTTC.

This clonotype was detected many times. The gene calls are TRBV5-1 and TRBJ2-7, with 7 bases lining up with TRBD1. V lost 4 bases, J lost 2 bases, and 12 bases stayed unmatched. This CDR3 contains 16 residues. The germline CDR1 and CDR2 sequences are SGHRS and YFSETQ. The CDR3 protein is CASSGAESGQTYEQYF. CDR3 nucleotides: TGCGCCAGCAGCGGGGCGGAATCGGGACAGACCTACGAGCAGTACTTC. Full variable domain (outside the CDR3, taken from reference TRBV5-1 and TRBJ2-7): KAGVTQTPRYLIKTRGQQVTLSCSPISGHRSVSWYQQTPGQGLQFLFEYFSETQRNKGNFPGRFSGRQFSNSRSEMNVSTLELGDSALYLCASSGAESGQTYEQYFGPGTRLTVT.

This clonotype was detected ten times or more. The chain joins TRBV9 to TRBJ2-2, with D unresolved. Trimming cost V 4 bases and J 3 bases, with 10 bases left between them. The CDR3 is 14 residues long. Germline V gives CDR1 SGDLS, CDR2 YYNGEE. DNA of the CDR3: TGTGCCAGCAGCCCAAGACTCGACACCGGGGAGCTGTTTTTT. Translation: CASSPRLDTGELFF.

This clonotype has a count of ten or more. The V and J genes are TRBV9 and TRBJ1-4; possible D gene TRBD1, 6 bases. The CDR3 is made up of 14 amino acids. Germline lookup yields CDR1 SGDLS and CDR2 YYNGEE. Trimming cost V 1 base and J 8 bases, with 12 bases left between them. This CDR3 reads CASSVSGGQEKLFF. In DNA form, the CDR3 reads TGTGCCAGCAGCGTATCCGGGGGCCAGGAAAAACTGTTTTTT.

This clonotype was seen ten or more times. The chain uses TRBV20-1 and TRBJ2-7; D possibly corresponds to TRBD1 (6 bases). This CDR3 comprises 13 residues. CDR1 and CDR2 (germline): DFQATT, SNEGSKA (reference sequence). V shed 1 base and J shed 3 bases, with 10 bases lying between them. CDR3 loop: CSARALDSYEQYF. CDR3 DNA sequence: TGCAGTGCTAGAGCCCTGGACAGCTACGAGCAGTACTTC.

In its sample, this clonotype was seen many times. Here the CDR3 DNA reads TGTGCCAGCAGAGAGAACAGTCCTCAAGAGACCCAGTACTTC. Translation gives CASRENSPQETQYF. The rearrangement joins TRBV28 to TRBJ2-5; D remains unclear. Trimming took 6 bases from V and 2 from J, leaving 13 bases between them. Germline-derived CDR1 and CDR2 are MDHEN and SYDVKM. The CDR3 contains 14 residues.